This is a list of T cell receptor beta chains from one sample in a study of T cells in Graves' hyperthyroidism and ophthalmopathy. TCRdb reprocessed the multiplex PCR reads with MiXCR, giving one entry per CDR3 protein. The data show 700,000 or so distinct CDR3 sequences, about 16% seen once. The sequenced sample consisted of blood. The source is a man aged 18 to 29 with Graves' hyperthyroidism. Each CDR3 is given with its conserved first and last residue. The D gene is left open where the match is weak. Size values are once, few and many counts, or a class for expanded clones, and some rows have none.

v_call	d_call	clone_size	j_call	cdr3_aa	cdr3_nt
TRBV11-2	TRBD1	many	TRBJ1-1	CASSEGQGLNTEAFF	TGTGCCAGCAGTGAAGGACAGGGCCTGAACACTGAAGCTTTCTTT
TRBV12-5	-	-	TRBJ2-3	CASGLVKTGTESTDTQYF	TGTGCTAGTGGTTTGGTAAAAACCGGAACAGAGAGCACAGATACGCAGTATTTT
TRBV4-1	TRBD2	few	TRBJ2-7	CASSQDGLAGVREQYF	TGCGCCAGCAGCCAAGATGGGCTAGCGGGAGTGCGCGAGCAGTACTTC
TRBV11-2	-	many	TRBJ2-5	CASSSGAAYQETQYF	TGTGCCAGCAGCTCTGGGGCAGCGTACCAAGAGACCCAGTACTTC
TRBV28	-	few	TRBJ2-3	CASSPWSRGASTDTQYF	TGTGCCAGCAGTCCCTGGAGTAGAGGGGCCAGCACAGATACGCAGTATTTT
TRBV24-1	-	many	TRBJ2-1	CATSDPSTGYNEQFF	TGTGCCACCAGTGATCCCTCGACAGGCTACAATGAGCAGTTCTTC
TRBV15	TRBD2	few	TRBJ2-5	CATSRRLAGETQYF	TGTGCCACCAGCAGACGACTAGCGGGAGAGACCCAGTACTTC
TRBV20-1	-	many	TRBJ2-7	CSARPVPFSYEQYF	TGCAGTGCTAGACCGGTCCCTTTTTCCTACGAGCAGTACTTC
TRBV12-5	TRBD1	-	TRBJ2-7	CASGLSQDRVLTYEQYF	TGTGCTAGTGGTTTGTCCCAGGACAGGGTCCTTACCTACGAGCAGTACTTC
TRBV5-1	-	many	TRBJ1-2	CASSLEHPGEGYTF	TGCGCCAGCAGCTTGGAGCACCCAGGGGAAGGCTACACCTTC
TRBV7-2	-	-	TRBJ2-1	CVSSPREGQFF	TGTGTCAGCAGCCCCAGGGAAGGGCAGTTCTTC
TRBV7-2	TRBD2	many	TRBJ2-3	CASSHGGAFTDTQYF	TGTGCCAGCAGCCACGGGGGGGCTTTTACAGATACGCAGTATTTT
TRBV11-2	TRBD2	-	TRBJ2-5	CASSLISAGPFMAQYF	TGTGCCAGCAGCTTAATTTCAGCGGGGCCGTTTATGGCCCAGTACTTC
TRBV7-2	-	few	TRBJ1-3	CASTYGVADTIYF	TGTGCCAGCACCTATGGGGTGGCGGACACCATATATTTT
TRBV11-2	TRBD2	-	TRBJ2-5	CASSSGLAGGPAYQETQYF	TGTGCCAGCAGCTCGGGACTAGCGGGAGGGCCTGCGTACCAAGAGACCCAGTACTTC
TRBV7-2	TRBD1	-	TRBJ2-7	CASSLGQVSHEQYF	TGTGCCAGCAGCCTGGGACAGGTGTCCCACGAGCAGTACTTC
TRBV28	TRBD1	few	TRBJ2-2	CASRSDRGELFF	TGTGCCAGCAGGTCGGACAGGGGGGAGCTGTTTTTT
TRBV28	-	many	TRBJ2-1	CASSTGQNEQFF	TGTGCCAGCAGTACCGGACAGAATGAGCAGTTCTTC
TRBV19	TRBD1	few	TRBJ2-7	CASSIGQGALYEQYF	TGTGCCAGTAGTATAGGCCAGGGGGCACTCTACGAGCAGTACTTC
TRBV6-1	TRBD2	-	TRBJ2-3	CASRGASGRRGTDTQYF	TGTGCCAGCAGAGGAGCTAGCGGGAGGAGGGGCACAGATACGCAGTATTTT
TRBV6-5	-	-	TRBJ2-2	CASSYSFLAGTNTGELFF	TGTGCCAGCAGTTACTCGTTTCTCGCGGGTACGAACACCGGGGAGCTGTTTTTT
TRBV28	TRBD1	many	TRBJ1-2	CASKNRGGYGYTF	TGTGCCAGCAAGAACAGGGGCGGCTATGGCTACACCTTC
TRBV2	-	many	TRBJ2-3	CASTLGEDTQYF	TGTGCCAGCACTCTGGGAGAAGATACGCAGTATTTT
TRBV5-1	-	many	TRBJ1-1	CASSLAIAGSTEAFF	TGCGCCAGCAGCTTGGCCATCGCTGGTAGCACTGAAGCTTTCTTT
TRBV29-1	TRBD1	few	TRBJ1-2	CSVETGDNYGYTF	TGCAGCGTTGAGACAGGGGATAACTATGGCTACACCTTC
TRBV28	-	many	TRBJ1-2	CASSSISGSDYGYTF	TGTGCCAGCAGTTCCATATCCGGGTCCGACTATGGCTACACCTTC
TRBV30	-	many	TRBJ2-1	CAWSGWRVNNEQFF	TGTGCCTGGAGTGGATGGAGGGTCAACAATGAGCAGTTCTTC
TRBV11-2	TRBD1	many	TRBJ2-3	CASSLLFGARGTGGTLTDTQYF	TGTGCCAGCAGCTTATTGTTCGGTGCCCGTGGGACAGGGGGTACCCTCACAGATACGCAGTATTTT
TRBV11-2	-	few	TRBJ2-3	CASTPKGDTQYF	TGTGCCAGCACCCCCAAGGGAGATACGCAGTATTTT
TRBV20-1	-	many	TRBJ2-7	CSASPRGSSSYEQYF	TGCAGTGCTAGCCCCCGGGGGTCGAGCTCCTACGAGCAGTACTTC
TRBV20-1	-	few	TRBJ2-2	CSARLASRGGELFF	TGCAGTGCTAGACTAGCTAGCAGAGGCGGGGAGCTGTTTTTT
TRBV7-2	-	-	TRBJ2-5	CASSLVANFQETQYF	TGTGCCAGCAGCTTAGTGGCCAACTTCCAAGAGACCCAGTACTTC
TRBV9	-	-	TRBJ1-5	CASSVGPDSNQPQHF	TGTGCCAGCAGCGTAGGTCCGGATAGCAATCAGCCCCAGCATTTT
TRBV12-3/TRBV12-4	-	few	TRBJ2-3	CASGTLKTQYF	TGTGCCAGCGGTACCCTGAAGACGCAGTATTTT
TRBV11-3	TRBD2	many	TRBJ2-1	CASSISGGNSYNEQFF	TGTGCCAGCAGCATCTCGGGGGGGAACTCCTACAATGAGCAGTTCTTC